The source of this T cell receptor beta chain is a study of T cells expressing NK-cell markers. Points on this clonotype: Its antigen is as yet unknown.

Overall study findings and caveats: Unclear, still, was the HCMV specificity of the expanded NKG2C+ T cell clones.

The CDR3 runs 17 residues. Germline loops: CDR1 SQVTM, CDR2 ANQGSEA. TCRdb reprocessed the 5' RACE reads and reports one entry per CDR3 protein, with no DNA. The table for this sample gives 500,000 to 700,000 distinct CDR3 sequences. Sequences were obtained from blood T cells: a sorted CD56 or NKG2C T cell subset, CD4+ or CD8+ T cells, or bulk PBMC T cells (not recorded which). V usage is TRBV29-1 and J usage is TRBJ2-1; no DNA is available, so the TRBD2 call from TCRdb remains unchecked. This TCR was recovered from a young man in good health. Here the CDR3 reads CSVVGLAGVIPYNEQFF.